What follows are 17 T cell receptor beta chains derived from one specimen sequenced in a study of T-cell memory formation after mild COVID-19. One entry per CDR3 protein results from TCRdb running MiXCR on the 5' RACE reads. The sample contains approximately 350,000 distinct CDR3 sequences, 10% to 15% of which appear only once. Sequenced input: PBMCs or a T cell subset sorted from them (not recorded which). Source of these receptors: a young man who had mild COVID-19 (a few samples of this study predate the infection). Cell type and time point are not known.

This clonotype was detected many times. This sequence joins TRBV5-1 and TRBJ1-2; D is possibly TRBD1 (6 bases). The V end was cut by 4 bases, the J end by 5 bases, with 12 bases between. This CDR3 is 13 amino acids long. CDR1 and CDR2 (germline): SGHRS, YFSETQ. This chain's CDR3 is CASSPGDIYGYTF. The DNA of the CDR3 is TGCGCCAGCAGCCCGGGGGACATATATGGCTACACCTTC.

This clonotype turned up a few times. The rearrangement uses TRBV25-1 and TRBJ1-2; D is uncertain. CDR1 and CDR2 (germline): MGHDK, SYGVNS. Trimming took off 3 bases at V and 2 bases at J, with 10 bases between the two ends. The CDR3 sequence is 14 residues long. The CDR3 DNA reads TGTGCCAGCAGTGACTCTCGCGTAAACTATGGCTACACCTTC. It specifies CASSDSRVNYGYTF.

The genes are TRBV23-1 and TRBJ1-2, with D unclear. TRBV23-1 is classed as an ORF, of uncertain function. The ends were cut back, 6 bases at V and 5 bases at J, with 13 bases in the middle. The CDR3 extends over 13 amino acids. The CDR3 here is CASSPLAGYGYTF. The CDR3 DNA is TGCGCCAGCAGCCCCCTCGCGGGGTATGGCTACACCTTC.

The rearrangement links TRBV6-2 or TRBV6-3 to TRBJ2-1; 15 positions agree with TRBD2. The CDR3 extends over 20 amino acids. From germline, CDR1 is MNHEY and CDR2 SVGEGT. Unmatched junction bases numbered 18, after V lost 5 bases and J lost 7 bases. As DNA, the CDR3 is TGTGCCAGCAGTAACGGACTAGCGGGGGGGCTATCAAATGTGAGGAATGAGCAGTTCTTC. Protein: CASSNGLAGGLSNVRNEQFF.

This clonotype was counted between two and nine times. The chain combines TRBV27 with TRBJ2-1, with no clear D. There are 15 residues in the CDR3. Germline V gives CDR1 MNHEY, CDR2 SMNVEV (reference sequence). Trimming pared 3 bases from V and 0 bases from J, leaving 9 bases between. The CDR3 region is CASSFRVSSYNEQFF. The CDR3 coding sequence is TGTGCCAGCAGTTTTCGGGTCAGCTCCTACAATGAGCAGTTCTTC.

This clonotype has more than one count but fewer than ten. This chain joins TRBV15 and TRBJ2-7; a weak D match, TRBD1 (5 bases). V dropped 0 bases and J dropped 4 bases, with 10 bases sitting between them. The CDR3 covers 14 residues. The germline CDR1 and CDR2 sequences are LNHNV and YYDKDF (reference sequence). The CDR3 sequence: CATSRDRRGYEQYF. The CDR3, as DNA: TGTGCCACCAGCAGAGATCGTAGGGGATACGAGCAGTACTTC.

The chain links TRBV20-1 to TRBJ1-1; no clear D. Per the germline V gene, CDR1 is DFQATT and CDR2 is SNEGSKA (reference sequence). The germline V and J ends were trimmed by 7 bases and 2 bases, with 11 bases remaining between them. This CDR3 has 12 amino acids. The DNA of the CDR3 is TGCAGTGGGGTGTCACCTAACACTGAAGCTTTCTTT. This codes for CSGVSPNTEAFF.

This clonotype was picked up a small number of times. Because the CDR3 is missing its conserved closing phenylalanine or tryptophan, this is likely a read error. It is unclear where the CDR3 begins or ends on the DNA, so no DNA is shown, and the CDR3 is as TCRdb lists it. The CDR3 sequence is CASSYGPGTEMI. The rearrangement links TRBV6-6 to TRBJ2-7; the D call in the table, TRBD1, was not verified against the DNA. The CDR3 region is 12 residues in length, termini included. CDR1 MNHNY and CDR2 SVGAGI come from the germline V gene (reference sequence).

This clonotype appeared a few times. A far larger clone is a single base away, which makes a read error likely. DNA of the CDR3: TGTGCCAGCAGGTTAGGGGGGAACACTGAAGCTTTCTTT. Amino acid sequence: CASRLGGNTEAFF. The J gene is TRBJ1-1, the V gene TRBV7-9; TRBD1 might be the D (6 bases). Germline CDR1 is SEHNR and CDR2 is FQNEAQ (reference sequence). The CDR3 is 13 amino acids.

The rearrangement joins TRBV14 to TRBJ1-1; D is ambiguous. Looked up from germline, CDR1 is SGHDN and CDR2 is FVKESK. The CDR3 is made up of 18 amino acids. Trimming removed 0 bases at V and 6 bases at J, with 23 bases between. CDR3 in amino acids: CASSQELMRWGRWAEAFF. The CDR3 nucleotides are TGTGCCAGCAGCCAAGAGCTCATGCGCTGGGGTCGATGGGCTGAAGCTTTCTTT.

This clonotype was found a few times. This chain uses TRBV12-3 or TRBV12-4 with TRBJ1-6; possible D gene TRBD1, 5 bases. V lost 6 bases and J lost 7, with 13 bases in between. The CDR3 extends over 14 amino acids. CDR3 DNA sequence: TGTGCCAGCAGCAGAGACAGCCAAAATTCACCCCTCCACTTT. Translation gives CASSRDSQNSPLHF.

This clonotype has ten or more counts. DNA for the CDR3: TGCAGTGCTAACCCCGGACCGAGATCCTACGAGCAGTACTTC. This sequence encodes CSANPGPRSYEQYF. The rearrangement uses TRBV20-1 and TRBJ2-7; D is ambiguous. Per the germline V gene, CDR1 is DFQATT and CDR2 is SNEGSKA (reference sequence). The CDR3 totals 14 residues. Deletions cut 4 bases from V and 1 base from J, with 14 bases between.

This clonotype was detected a few times. The chain links TRBV6-1 to TRBJ1-2, with a tentative D call TRBD1 (5 bases). This CDR3 has 12 residues. Per the germline V gene, CDR1 is MNHNS and CDR2 is SASEGT. Trimming removed 11 bases from V and 2 bases from J, with 12 bases in between. CDR3 sequence (DNA): TGTGCCGGCTCGGGGCAGAACTATGGCTACACCTTC. Its protein product is CAGSGQNYGYTF.

This clonotype occurred a few times. CDR3 DNA: TGCGCCAGCAGCCGACGACAGGGACCCACTGAAGCTTTCTTT. This codes for CASSRRQGPTEAFF. The chain couples TRBV4-3 to TRBJ1-1; 7 bases fit TRBD1. The CDR3 totals 14 residues. CDR1 is LGHNA and CDR2 is YSLEER in the germline V gene. V dropped 4 bases and J dropped 4; count of bases not matched to a gene: 6.

The V gene is TRBV27, the J gene TRBJ2-1; 12 bases align to TRBD1. Looked up from germline, CDR1 is MNHEY and CDR2 is SMNVEV (reference sequence). The V gene end was trimmed by 6 bases and the J gene end by 4 bases; junction bases not matched to a gene: 7. This CDR3 spans 16 amino acids. The CDR3 bases are TGTGCCAGCAGCCCGGGACAGGGGGCGAAGTACAATGAGCAGTTCTTC. It is translated as CASSPGQGAKYNEQFF.

This clonotype was recorded a few times. The chain combines TRBV27 with TRBJ2-3, with TRBD2 as a possible D gene (7 bases). Looked up from germline, CDR1 is MNHEY and CDR2 is SMNVEV (reference sequence). CDR3 length: 15 residues. V gave up 3 bases and J gave up 9 bases, with 19 bases separating them. The CDR3 protein is CASSFVGGAFETQYF. The DNA for the CDR3 is TGTGCCAGCAGTTTTGTTGGGGGGGCCTTTGAGACGCAGTATTTT.

V and J are TRBV4-1 and TRBJ2-7; D is possibly TRBD2 (5 bases). Germline-derived CDR1 and CDR2 are MGHRA and YSYEKL. The CDR3 extends over 13 amino acids. The CDR3 coding sequence is TGCGCCAGCAGCCAAGATCGGGGATACGAGCAGCACGTC. As protein: CASSQDRGYEQHV.